What follows are 14 T cell receptor beta chains derived from one specimen sequenced in a study of shared clonotypes between healthy human individuals. Here immunoSEQ multiplex PCR was the method, and the copy in TCRdb shows in-frame clones only, minus some. The top ten clones hold more than 9.5% of a sample with more than 400,000 clones, 81% of them seen once. Sequenced sample: PBMCs. The receptors here all came from a woman aged 40-49 years in good health. Some clones in this sample may be carry-over from other donors' samples.

As concerns this clone: With a far larger clone one base away, a read error is the likely cause. V usage is TRBV6-6 and J usage is TRBJ2-7; D remains ambiguous. CDR3 length: 15 amino acids. V lost 0 bases and J 12 bases, leaving 21 bases between the germline ends. The germline gives CDR1 MNHNY, CDR2 SVGAGI (reference sequence). CDR3 nucleotides: TGTGCCAGCAGTTACTCGATGAATTCTCCCGAAAACTTGTACTTC. Translated, it gives CASSYSMNSPENLYF.

This chain uses TRBV29-1 with TRBJ2-5, with D uncertain. The CDR3 length is 10 residues. Looked up from germline, CDR1 is SQVTM and CDR2 is ANQGSEA. Trimming took 7 bases from V and 2 from J, leaving 5 bases between them. DNA of the CDR3: TGCAGCGGTGGGCAAGAGACCCAGTACTTC. The encoded protein is CSGGQETQYF.

About this clone: It differs at one base from a far larger clone, so likely a read error. The V and J genes are TRBV5-1 and TRBJ1-5; weak D call: TRBD1 (6 bases). The CDR3 totals 15 residues. CDR1 is SGHRS and CDR2 is YFSETQ in the germline V gene. Trimming removed 1 base from V and 4 bases from J, with 12 bases in between. Written as DNA, the CDR3 is TGCGCCAGCAGCTTGCTGCCAGGGGAGAATCAGCCCCAGCATTTT. Protein sequence: CASSLLPGENQPQHF. The complete variable domain, with remaining parts taken from reference TRBV5-1 and TRBJ1-5, reads KAGVTQTPRYLIKTRGQQVTLSCSPISGHRSVSWYQQTPGQGLQFLFEYFSETQRNKGNFPGRFSGRQFSNSRSEMNVSTLELGDSALYLCASSLLPGENQPQHFGDGTRLSIL.

Details on this clone: A read error may explain this, as a much larger clone is one base away. This rearrangement joins TRBV10-3 to TRBJ2-5; 7 bases map to TRBD2. Per the germline V gene, CDR1 is ENHRY and CDR2 is SYGVKD. The V segment lost 5 bases and the J segment 1 base; nucleotides outside the gene matches: 10. CDR3 length: 16 amino acids. In DNA, the CDR3 is TGTGCCATCAGTTACGCCGGGACTACCACCCAAGAGACCCAGTACTTC. It translates to CAISYAGTTTQETQYF.

The rearrangement links TRBV7-3 to TRBJ2-7; 7 bases fit TRBD1. With 0 bases clipped from V and 3 bases from J, the junction kept 8 bases outside the gene matches. The length of the CDR3 is 16 residues. Germline CDR1 and CDR2: SGHTA and FQGTGA. The CDR3 sequence: CASSLTGGASVYEQYF. CDR3 bases: TGTGCCAGCAGCTTAACAGGGGGCGCGTCGGTCTACGAGCAGTACTTC.

V is TRBV7-9 and J is TRBJ1-1, with D possibly TRBD1 on 5 matching bases. Trimming stripped 1 base from V and 7 bases from J, with 13 bases between. CDR1 and CDR2 from the germline V gene are SEHNR and FQNEAQ (reference sequence). This CDR3 has 14 amino acids. CDR3 region: CASSLGGIMGEAFF. CDR3 in DNA: TGTGCCAGCAGCTTAGGGGGGATTATGGGTGAAGCTTTCTTT. The variable domain in full, completed from reference TRBV7-9 and TRBJ1-1, reads DTGVSQNPRHKITKRGQNVTFRCDPISEHNRLYWYRQTLGQGPEFLTYFQNEAQLEKSRLLSDRFSAERPKGSFSTLEIQRTEQGDSAMYLCASSLGGIMGEAFFGQGTRLTVV.

Concerning this clone: At the DNA level, this CDR3 is encoded by other sequences in the same sample as well. The chain joins TRBV6-4 to TRBJ2-3; TRBD2 matches at 12 bases. V shed 3 bases and J 3 bases; nucleotides not matched to a gene: 1. The CDR3 sequence is 15 residues long. Germline V gene sequence: CDR1 MRHNA, CDR2 SNTAGT. The CDR3 sequence is CASSEGTSGTDTQYF. DNA of the CDR3: TGTGCCAGCAGTGAGGGGACTAGCGGGACAGATACGCAGTATTTT.

J is TRBJ2-6 and V is TRBV5-1; D may be TRBD2 (6 bases). Germline CDR1 reads SGHRS; CDR2 reads YFSETQ. V was trimmed by 6 bases and J by 0 bases, leaving 13 bases between them. CDR3 length: 16 residues. CDR3 nucleotide sequence: TGCGCCAGCATGCGGGACGGAAGCTCTGGGGCCAACGTCCTGACTTTC. Amino acids: CASMRDGSSGANVLTF.

In its sample, this clone was seen once. This chain connects TRBV28 to TRBJ1-5; 12 bases agree with TRBD1. Germline assignment: CDR1 MDHEN and CDR2 SYDVKM. V shed 5 bases and J 0 bases; nucleotides not matched to a gene: 14. The CDR3 contains 20 residues. The CDR3 nucleotides are TGTGCCAGCAGTCCACCTGGTCCGGGACAGGGGGCTTATAGCAATCAGCCCCAGCATTTT. It encodes CASSPPGPGQGAYSNQPQHF.

This clone was observed a single time. The V call is TRBV5-4, the J call TRBJ2-7; 12 nucleotides match TRBD2. There are 15 residues in the CDR3. The V gene end was trimmed by 0 bases and the J gene end by 2 bases; junction bases not matched to a gene: 0. CDR1 and CDR2 (germline): SGHNT, YYREEE (reference sequence). CDR3 bases: TGTGCCAGCAGCTTGGGGACTAGCGGGGCCTACGAGCAGTACTTC. Protein product: CASSLGTSGAYEQYF.

The chain uses TRBV28 and TRBJ2-3; D uncertain. V lost 6 bases, J lost 6 bases, and 7 bases lay in between. Germline V lookup: CDR1 MDHEN, CDR2 SYDVKM. This CDR3 region has 11 residues. The CDR3 DNA reads as TGTGCCAGCAGCACTTCGGATACGCAGTATTTT. Protein: CASSTSDTQYF.

V and J are TRBV25-1 and TRBJ2-1, with D possibly called TRBD1 or TRBD2 (5 bases each). The CDR3 runs to 18 residues. The germline V gene encodes CDR1 MGHDK and CDR2 SYGVNS. Trimming removed 0 bases at V and 0 bases at J, with 15 bases between. The CDR3 nucleotides are TGTGCCAGCAGTGAATATGGGGCGGGCGGAAGCTCCTACAATGAGCAGTTCTTC. Translated: CASSEYGAGGSSYNEQFF. Filled out from reference TRBV25-1 and TRBJ2-1, the complete variable domain reads EADIYQTPRYLVIGTGKKITLECSQTMGHDKMYWYQQDPGMELHLIHYSYGVNSTEKGDLSSESTVSRIRTEHFPLTLESARPSHTSQYLCASSEYGAGGSSYNEQFFGPGTRLTVL.

The V and J genes are TRBV9 and TRBJ2-1; D unresolved. Looked up from germline, CDR1 is SGDLS and CDR2 is YYNGEE. The V gene lost 4 bases and the J gene lost 10 bases, with 15 bases spanning the gap. The CDR3 is 13 residues long. The DNA for the CDR3 is TGTGCCAGCAGCTTTGTCGGCCTGGAGGAGCAGTTCTTC. This translates into CASSFVGLEEQFF.

J is TRBJ2-7 and V is TRBV5-1; 9 bases are shared with TRBD2. The germline CDR1 and CDR2 sequences are SGHRS and YFSETQ. The CDR3 spans 14 residues. With 0 bases clipped from V and 5 bases from J, the junction kept 3 bases outside the gene matches. The CDR3: CASSLVAGVDEQYF. The CDR3 nucleotides read TGCGCCAGCAGCTTGGTAGCGGGAGTTGACGAGCAGTACTTC.